This TCR beta chain stems from a study of shared clonotypes between healthy human individuals. The CDR3 has 17 residues. Looked up from germline, CDR1 is SGHRS and CDR2 is YFSETQ. The V end was cut by 2 bases, the J end by 4 bases, with 19 bases between. The data were produced by immunoSEQ multiplex PCR, yet TCRdb's version contains in-frame clones alone and is incomplete. The sample carries hundreds of thousands of clones, around 67% recorded once. This receptor was taken from a woman aged 25 to 45 in good health. This chain connects TRBV5-1 to TRBJ2-1, with D possibly TRBD2 on 5 matching bases. Sequences were obtained from memory CD4+ T cells sorted from blood. Subset in this sample: CD45RA-negative fraction. Here the CDR3 DNA reads TGCGCCAGCAGCTTTTCCGGAGCGGACCGGAGATACAATGAGCAGTTCTTC. This sequence encodes CASSFSGADRRYNEQFF. The whole variable domain, filled in from reference TRBV5-1 and TRBJ2-1, reads KAGVTQTPRYLIKTRGQQVTLSCSPISGHRSVSWYQQTPGQGLQFLFEYFSETQRNKGNFPGRFSGRQFSNSRSEMNVSTLELGDSALYLCASSFSGADRRYNEQFFGPGTRLTVL.